These 3 T cell receptor beta chains share one sample of origin, sequenced in a study of blood T cells in healthy people across ages. Through a sample-barcoded 5' primer and a J-beta primer mix, a second PCR was run for roughly 7 to 11 cycles. MiXCR, applied by TCRdb to the 5' RACE reads, yields one record per CDR3 protein. The sample includes some 1 million distinct CDR3 sequences, roughly 45% of them seen just once. Input material: blood. The receptors shown here come from a woman in her fifties or sixties in good health.

This chain joins TRBV7-2 and TRBJ2-3, with D possibly matching TRBD1 (6 bases). Germline CDR1 SGHTA, CDR2 FQGNSA. Trimming removed 0 bases from V and 5 bases from J, with 15 bases in between. CDR3 length equals 16 residues. CDR3 region: CASSLAGASVGDTQYF. DNA of the CDR3: TGTGCCAGCAGCTTAGCGGGGGCGTCGGTCGGAGATACGCAGTATTTT.

The sample holds many counts of this clonotype. This chain links TRBV5-1 with TRBJ2-7, with a tentative D call TRBD1 (6 bases). There are 14 residues in the CDR3. CDR1 and CDR2 (germline): SGHRS, YFSETQ. The germline V and J ends were trimmed by 2 bases and 0 bases, with 9 bases remaining between them. The CDR3 sequence: CASSFKTGSYEQYF. As DNA, the CDR3 is TGCGCCAGCAGCTTTAAGACAGGCTCCTACGAGCAGTACTTC.

The chain recombines TRBV6-5 with TRBJ1-2, with D possibly being TRBD1 (5 bases). Trimming stripped 6 bases from V and 4 bases from J, with 12 bases between. CDR1 and CDR2 from the germline V gene are MNHEY and SVGAGI. This CDR3 is built from 13 residues. CDR3 loop: CASSRDGIYGYTF. DNA of the CDR3: TGTGCCAGCAGCCGGGACGGAATCTATGGCTACACCTTC.